The sequence of this T cell receptor beta chain was determined in a study of T cell repertoires in cytomegalovirus infection. On the study more broadly: Indications came from public TCR beta signatures; they pointed to CMV infection and to a matching HLA type.

V was trimmed by 0 bases and J by 2 bases, leaving 17 bases between them. Germline lookup yields CDR1 SGHAT and CDR2 FQDESV (reference sequence). This CDR3 is 18 amino acids long. The study, taken as a whole, reports: Summed frequency of public TCR beta families distinguished CMV carriers with the relevant HLA. CMV-specific TCR beta clonotypes restricted by HLA-C were the ones dominating the ex vivo response.

TCRdb analysed the reads with MiXCR anew, one entry per CDR3 protein. The table includes a few hundred thousand distinct CDR3 sequences, approximately 17% detected once. In the case of this clonotype: Its matching antigen is unknown.

This receptor was taken from a human donor in good health (CMV status not recorded). Some clones in this sample may be carry-over from other donors' samples. The chain couples TRBV11-1 to TRBJ2-1; tentatively, D is TRBD2 (6 bases). Sequences were obtained from CD8+ T cells from PBMCs. CDR3 sequence reads: CASSLALTSSRTYNEQFF. CDR3 sequence (DNA): TGTGCCAGCAGCTTAGCGCTTACTAGCTCACGTACCTACAATGAGCAGTTCTTC.